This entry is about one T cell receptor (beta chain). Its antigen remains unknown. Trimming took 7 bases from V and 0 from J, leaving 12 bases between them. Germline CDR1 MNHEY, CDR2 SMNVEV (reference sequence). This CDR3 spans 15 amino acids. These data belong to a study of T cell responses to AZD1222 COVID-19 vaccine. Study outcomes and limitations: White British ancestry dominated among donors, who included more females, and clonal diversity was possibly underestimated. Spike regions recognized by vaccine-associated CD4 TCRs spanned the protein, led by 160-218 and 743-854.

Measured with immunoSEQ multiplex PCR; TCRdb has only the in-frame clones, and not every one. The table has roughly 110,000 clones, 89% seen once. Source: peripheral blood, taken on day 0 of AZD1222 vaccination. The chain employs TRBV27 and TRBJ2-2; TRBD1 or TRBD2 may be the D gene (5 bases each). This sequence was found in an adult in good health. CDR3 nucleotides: TGTGCCAGCAAGCATGGGGGACCGAACACCGGGGAGCTGTTTTTT. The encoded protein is CASKHGGPNTGELFF.